This T cell receptor beta chain was sequenced during a study of blood T cells in healthy people across ages. Alongside a J-beta primer mix, a sample-barcoded 5' primer served in a second PCR lasting roughly 6 to 11 cycles. TCRdb analysed the 5' RACE reads with MiXCR anew, one entry per CDR3 protein. The sample has 700,000 to 850,000 distinct CDR3 sequences, 35% to 40% seen once. Study results and caveats: The long-lived group displayed more naive CD4+ cells, plus higher diversity, than the aged donors did.

Comment on this clonotype: Its target is unknown.

Germline values: CDR1 SGHTA, CDR2 FQGNSA. This CDR3 has 14 amino acids. The V end was cut by 6 bases, the J end by 7 bases, with 16 bases between. Healthy Russian Caucasian donors spanned ages about 6 to 100 years. The chain recombines TRBV7-2 with TRBJ1-3; D gene uncertain. The receptor's source is a man aged 18 to 30 in good health. The sample was blood. In DNA, the CDR3 is TGTGCCAGCAGAATCGACTACCCCTCCAACACCATATATTTT. The encoded protein is CASRIDYPSNTIYF. Combining the CDR3 with reference TRBV7-2 and TRBJ1-3 gives the whole variable domain GAGVSQSPSNKVTEKGKDVELRCDPISGHTALYWYRQSLGQGLEFLIYFQGNSAPDKSGLPSDRFSAERTGGSVSTLTIQRTQQEDSAVYLCASRIDYPSNTIYFGEGSWLTVV.